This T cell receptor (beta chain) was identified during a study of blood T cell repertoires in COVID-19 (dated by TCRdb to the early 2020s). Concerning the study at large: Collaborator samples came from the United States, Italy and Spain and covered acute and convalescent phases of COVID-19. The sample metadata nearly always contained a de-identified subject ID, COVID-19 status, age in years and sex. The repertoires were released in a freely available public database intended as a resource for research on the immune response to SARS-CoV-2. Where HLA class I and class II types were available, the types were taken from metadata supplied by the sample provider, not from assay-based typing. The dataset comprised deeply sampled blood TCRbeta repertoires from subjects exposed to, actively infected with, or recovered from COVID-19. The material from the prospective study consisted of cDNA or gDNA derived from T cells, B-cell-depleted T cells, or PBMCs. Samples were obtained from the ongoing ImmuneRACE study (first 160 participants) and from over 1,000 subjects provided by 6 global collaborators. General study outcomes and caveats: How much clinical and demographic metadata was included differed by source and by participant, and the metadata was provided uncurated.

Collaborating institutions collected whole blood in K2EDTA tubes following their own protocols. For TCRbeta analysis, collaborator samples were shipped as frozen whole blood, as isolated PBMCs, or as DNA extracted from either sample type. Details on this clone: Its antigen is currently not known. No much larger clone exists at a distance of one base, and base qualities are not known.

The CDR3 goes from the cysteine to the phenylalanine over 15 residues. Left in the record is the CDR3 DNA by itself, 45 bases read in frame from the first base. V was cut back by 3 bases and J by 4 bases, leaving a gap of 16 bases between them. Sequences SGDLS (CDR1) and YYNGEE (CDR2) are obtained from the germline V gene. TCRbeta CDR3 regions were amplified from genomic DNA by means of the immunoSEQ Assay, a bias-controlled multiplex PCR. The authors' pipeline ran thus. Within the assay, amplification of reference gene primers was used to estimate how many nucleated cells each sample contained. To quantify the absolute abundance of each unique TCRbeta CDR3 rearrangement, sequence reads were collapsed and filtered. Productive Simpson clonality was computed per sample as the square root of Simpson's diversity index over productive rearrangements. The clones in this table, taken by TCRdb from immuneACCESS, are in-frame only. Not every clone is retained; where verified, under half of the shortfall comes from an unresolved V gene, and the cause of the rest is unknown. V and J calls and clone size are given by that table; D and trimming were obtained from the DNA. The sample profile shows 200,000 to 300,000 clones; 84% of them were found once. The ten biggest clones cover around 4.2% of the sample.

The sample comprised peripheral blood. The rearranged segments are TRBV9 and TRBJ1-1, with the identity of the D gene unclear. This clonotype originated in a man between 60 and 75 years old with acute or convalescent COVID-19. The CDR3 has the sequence CASSATGQKGTEAFF. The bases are TGTGCCAGCAGCGCGACTGGTCAAAAAGGCACTGAAGCTTTCTTT.